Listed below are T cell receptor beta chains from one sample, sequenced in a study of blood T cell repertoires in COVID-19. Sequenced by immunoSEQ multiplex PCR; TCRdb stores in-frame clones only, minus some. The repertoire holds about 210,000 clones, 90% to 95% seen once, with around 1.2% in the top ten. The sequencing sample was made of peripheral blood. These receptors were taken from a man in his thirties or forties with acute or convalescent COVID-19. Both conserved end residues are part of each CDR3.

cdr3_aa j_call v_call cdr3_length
CSVDPHRVLNTEAFF TRBJ1-1 TRBV29-1 15
CASSQDGGSAEQFF TRBJ2-1 TRBV4-1 14
CASSFRTGTKHNEQFF TRBJ2-1 TRBV28 16
CASSKGQGAYYGYTF TRBJ1-2 TRBV28 15
CASSLRQHYGYTF TRBJ1-2 TRBV28 13
CASSYGQGSGELFF TRBJ2-2 TRBV6-5 14
CASSRAGYTGELFF TRBJ2-2 TRBV28 14
CAISLRDKTDTQYF TRBJ2-3 TRBV10-3 14
CAWSGGSGVREQFF TRBJ2-1 TRBV30 14
CASSIPTRDYGYTF TRBJ1-2 TRBV19 14
CASSPESFWTTDTQYF TRBJ2-3 TRBV19 16
CAWGGATQFF TRBJ2-1 TRBV30 10
CASRPGTSTYEQYF TRBJ2-7 TRBV28 14
CASRLGHRNTEAFF TRBJ1-1 TRBV28 14
CASTYMQGRFSDEQYF TRBJ2-7 TRBV27 16
CASSSTPSGGEGDEQYF TRBJ2-7 TRBV5-6 17
CASSALSLAGGPHF TRBJ2-3 TRBV6-2/TRBV6-3 14
CASSQNGGDYGYTF TRBJ1-2 TRBV5-1 14
CASSVVGGGGDTQYF TRBJ2-3 TRBV9 15
CASSFRVAEQYF TRBJ2-7 TRBV12-3/TRBV12-4 12
CASSPELKKQGRTEAFF TRBJ1-1 TRBV4-1 17
CASSLDSRGGEQFF TRBJ2-1 TRBV11-3 14
CASSVGSGTTVYEQYF TRBJ2-7 TRBV7-2 16
CASSSQVTGVATEAFF TRBJ1-1 TRBV5-1 16
CASSLHLEGTEAFF TRBJ1-1 TRBV7-9 14
CASSLGKGANNSPLHF TRBJ1-6 TRBV11-2 16
CASSLDGRGTQYF TRBJ2-5 TRBV5-6 13
CASSTPGRGVDGYTF TRBJ1-2 TRBV28 15
CASSPGGIGYNEQFF TRBJ2-1 TRBV28 15
CASSLAPGTDTQYF TRBJ2-3 TRBV5-1 14
CATTPATNEKLFF TRBJ1-4 TRBV5-4 13
CASSQSRRARDFPETQYF TRBJ2-5 TRBV23-1 18
CASSLHSGELFF TRBJ2-2 TRBV12-3/TRBV12-4 12
CASSLVARVNEQFF TRBJ2-1 TRBV28 14
CASSIHRVPEAFF TRBJ1-1 TRBV19 13
CASSQDIGPLTGNWAETQYF TRBJ2-5 TRBV3-1/TRBV3-2 20
CASSEAGAGNTIYF TRBJ1-3 TRBV10-2 14